The TCR beta chain described here comes from a study of T cell responses to AZD1222 COVID-19 vaccine. Trimming at V came to 2 bases and at J to 5 bases, leaving 8 bases not matched to a gene. Germline lookup yields CDR1 LGHDT and CDR2 YNNKEL (reference sequence). This CDR3 is 16 amino acids long. Assay: immunoSEQ multiplex PCR; the TCRdb copy retains only in-frame clones and omits some. The repertoire holds 150,000 to 200,000 clones, just over 85% seen once, with under 14% in the top ten. This receptor was obtained from an adult who received the AZD1222 COVID-19 vaccine. Sequenced material: peripheral blood, taken 28 days after the second AZD1222 dose. This chain joins TRBV3-1 (or the pseudogene TRBV3-2) and TRBJ2-5, with 10 bases identical to TRBD1. This chain's CDR3 is CASSQRAGTGVETQYF. The CDR3 DNA sequence: TGTGCCAGCAGCCAAAGGGCCGGGACAGGGGTGGAGACCCAGTACTTC.